The clone carrying this TCR beta chain appeared a few times. Its antigen is unknown. Production of TCR cDNA was by 5'RACE template switching, which also added a universal primer site and UMIs. TCRdb fed the 5' RACE reads into MiXCR, producing one record per CDR3 protein. This table has 450,000 to 550,000 distinct CDR3 sequences, about a fifth appearing once. The ends were cut back, 1 base at V and 2 bases at J, with 9 bases in the middle. The CDR3 covers 16 residues. Germline CDR1 and CDR2: LGHNA and YSLEER. These data come from a study of T cells after yellow fever vaccination. The study's findings and limits: Clonotypes shared by both compartments, CD4 and CD8, made up a small share.

This receptor was taken from a man between 18 and 29 years old who received the YFV17D yellow fever vaccine. The source material was PBMCs, sampled about 20 days after the first yellow fever vaccination. The chain couples TRBV4-3 to TRBJ2-6; D perhaps matches TRBD1 (6 bases). The CDR3 sequence: CASSQVQGPGANVLTF. Written as DNA, the CDR3 is TGCGCCAGCAGCCAAGTACAGGGCCCTGGGGCCAACGTCCTGACTTTC.